One sample yielded the 22 T cell receptor beta chains listed below, sequenced in a study of Ad26.COV2.S vaccination and SARS-CoV-2 variants. Described treatment: about 20 received Ad26.COV2.S at low or high dose, single or two shots; about 5 received placebo; per-sample allocation not given. Sampling was done on day 63 after the first vaccine or placebo injection. Sequencing used immunoSEQ multiplex PCR; TCRdb keeps in-frame clones, though not all of them. The data hold about 400,000 clones, with 89% observed a single time. The sequencing used peripheral blood, collected in a trial of Ad26.COV2.S vaccine versus placebo. The receptors here all came from a person aged 18-60 years who received the Ad26.COV2.S COVID-19 vaccine or a placebo.

This rearrangement joins TRBV4-1 to TRBJ2-1; 7 bases are a match to TRBD2. Germline assignment: CDR1 MGHRA and CDR2 YSYEKL. The CDR3 sequence is 16 residues long. With V trimmed by 3 bases and J by 5 bases, 10 bases remained unmatched. The CDR3 reads CASSHPGLTVNNEQFF. CDR3 coding DNA: TGCGCCAGCAGCCATCCGGGACTAACGGTCAACAATGAGCAGTTCTTC.

The chain links TRBV28 to TRBJ2-7; 8 bases map to TRBD2. The germline V gene has CDR1 MDHEN and CDR2 SYDVKM. The CDR3 is made up of 13 amino acids. The ends lost 10 bases at V and 5 bases at J; junction bases unmatched: 10. CDR3 sequence (DNA): TGTGCCATTCCGGGACTAGGTCGTCACGAGCAGTACTTC. Its translation is CAIPGLGRHEQYF.

This chain links TRBV15 with TRBJ1-4, with D possibly matching TRBD1 (5 bases). The CDR3 contains 15 residues. Germline CDR1 is LNHNV and CDR2 is YYDKDF (reference sequence). Trimming left V 1 base short and J 4 bases short, with 10 bases between. CDR3 sequence reads: CATSRVAGSNEKLFF. The CDR3 region has the DNA TGTGCCACCAGCAGAGTCGCAGGGAGTAATGAAAAACTGTTTTTT.

The rearrangement uses TRBV5-4 and TRBJ1-5, with D possibly TRBD1 on 6 matching bases. The V end lost 0 bases, the J end lost 6 bases, and 16 bases lay between the germline ends. Germline values: CDR1 SGHNT, CDR2 YYREEE (reference sequence). The CDR3 spans 16 residues. In DNA, the CDR3 is TGTGCCAGCAGCTTGGGAGGGCAGGGGAACAGTCAGCCCCAGCATTTT. Protein sequence: CASSLGGQGNSQPQHF.

This clone was counted only a few times. The J gene is TRBJ1-6, the V gene TRBV5-4; D is uncertain. Trimming cost V 4 bases and J 8 bases, with 13 bases left between them. The CDR3 covers 14 residues. Looked up from germline, CDR1 is SGHNT and CDR2 is YYREEE (reference sequence). The CDR3 region is CASSIAKVDSPLHF. CDR3 bases: TGTGCCAGCAGCATCGCCAAGGTTGATTCACCCCTCCACTTT.

V gene TRBV6-5 combines with J gene TRBJ2-7; 7 nucleotides align to TRBD2. V was clipped by 4 bases and J by 2 bases; unmatched bases: 8. The CDR3 consists of 15 residues. CDR1 is MNHEY and CDR2 is SVGAGI in the germline V gene. The chain's CDR3 is CASSLSRDYTYEQYF. CDR3 sequence (DNA): TGTGCCAGCAGTTTATCTCGGGACTATACCTACGAGCAGTACTTC.

The chain is built from TRBV7-2 and TRBJ2-5, with 8 bases matching TRBD1. The germline V gene encodes CDR1 SGHTA and CDR2 FQGNSA. J was trimmed by 2 bases and V by 5 bases; bases with no gene match: 7. The CDR3 extends over 15 amino acids. The CDR3 coding sequence is TGTGCCAGCAGCCCCCGACAGGGGTGGCAAGAGACCCAGTACTTC. It translates to CASSPRQGWQETQYF.

The genes are TRBV5-4 and TRBJ2-1; TRBD2 matches 12 bases. Per germline, CDR1 SGHNT and CDR2 YYREEE (reference sequence). The CDR3 length is 15 residues. Losses at the gene ends were 4 bases for V and 12 bases for J; bases not matched to a gene: 11. CDR3: CASSLASGRADRQFF. The CDR3 DNA sequence: TGTGCCAGCAGCCTAGCTAGCGGGAGGGCCGATAGGCAGTTCTTC.

The gene calls are TRBV6-4 and TRBJ2-3; D unclear. Germline assignment: CDR1 MRHNA and CDR2 SNTAGT. There are 13 residues in the CDR3. The ends were cut back, 2 bases at V and 2 bases at J, with 5 bases in the middle. CDR3 amino acids: CASSDGATDTQYF. DNA of the CDR3: TGTGCCAGCAGTGACGGCGCCACAGATACGCAGTATTTT.

The rearrangement joins TRBV23-1 to TRBJ1-1; possible D gene TRBD1, 6 bases. TRBV23-1 has ORF status, its function being uncertain. Trimming left V 4 bases short and J 2 bases short, with 11 bases between. The CDR3 length is 14 residues. The CDR3 DNA is TGCGCCAGCAGTCTCCGGGACATAAACACTGAAGCTTTCTTT. Its protein product is CASSLRDINTEAFF.

The genes are TRBV7-9 and TRBJ2-1; TRBD2 is a possible D gene (6 bases). CDR1 is SEHNR and CDR2 is FQNEAQ in the germline V gene (reference sequence). The CDR3 is made up of 14 amino acids. V gave up 5 bases and J gave up 6 bases, with 14 bases separating them. CDR3 nucleotides: TGTGCCAGCAGCCCGAGACTAGTAGGCAATGAGCAGTTCTTC. Translating gives CASSPRLVGNEQFF.

J is TRBJ2-7 and V is TRBV7-2; D is unclear. The CDR3 has 14 residues. Looked up from germline, CDR1 is SGHTA and CDR2 is FQGNSA. The V and J ends lost 2 bases and 2 bases respectively, with 10 bases between them. In DNA form, the CDR3 reads TGTGCCAGCAGCTTATTTACGGGCACCTACGAGCAGTACTTC. The encoded protein is CASSLFTGTYEQYF. The full variable domain, its missing parts supplied by reference TRBV7-2 and TRBJ2-7, is GAGVSQSPSNKVTEKGKDVELRCDPISGHTALYWYRQSLGQGLEFLIYFQGNSAPDKSGLPSDRFSAERTGGSVSTLTIQRTQQEDSAVYLCASSLFTGTYEQYFGPGTRLTVT.

The chain employs TRBV3-1 (or the pseudogene TRBV3-2) and TRBJ2-5; 7 positions agree with TRBD2. The CDR3 has 14 amino acids. Germline V gives CDR1 LGHDT, CDR2 YNNKEL (reference sequence). The V and J ends lost 1 base and 5 bases, in that order; junction bases with no gene match: 4. DNA of the CDR3: TGTGCCAGCAGCCAAGTGATGCGGGGGGAGACCCAGTACTTC. Amino acids: CASSQVMRGETQYF.

This chain uses TRBV28 with TRBJ2-2; perhaps TRBD1 as D (6 bases). Trimming pared 5 bases from V and 6 bases from J, leaving 25 bases between. Per the germline V gene, CDR1 is MDHEN and CDR2 is SYDVKM. This CDR3 has 18 residues. The CDR3: CASSPGQGQWIRSGELFF. DNA of the CDR3: TGTGCCAGCAGTCCTGGCCAGGGGCAGTGGATAAGGTCCGGGGAGCTGTTTTTT.

The V gene is TRBV11-3, the J gene TRBJ2-7; TRBD2 matches at 7 bases. Germline-derived CDR1 and CDR2 are SGHNT and YENEEA. The CDR3 loop spans 14 amino acids. Losses at the gene ends were 0 bases for V and 6 bases for J; bases not matched to a gene: 5. The CDR3 region is CASSLDPGLIEQYF. The DNA for the CDR3 is TGTGCCAGCAGCTTAGACCCGGGACTAATCGAGCAGTACTTC.

The chain combines TRBV5-5 with TRBJ1-1; D not certain. V dropped 0 bases and J dropped 1 base, with 13 bases sitting between them. Germline CDR1 SGHKS, CDR2 YYEKEE (reference sequence). There are 16 residues in the CDR3. The CDR3 loop reads CASSLVSEFRNTEAFF. Here the CDR3 DNA reads TGTGCCAGCAGCTTGGTTTCAGAATTTCGGAACACTGAAGCTTTCTTT.

This clone was recorded only once. V gene TRBV4-1 combines with J gene TRBJ2-1; TRBD2 aligns across 12 bases. Germline-derived CDR1 and CDR2 are MGHRA and YSYEKL. V dropped 0 bases and J dropped 7; count of bases not matched to a gene: 4. This CDR3 is built from 16 residues. DNA of the CDR3: TGCGCCAGCAGCCAAGATACCGGACTAGCGGGAAATGAGCAGTTCTTC. It specifies CASSQDTGLAGNEQFF.

The chain couples TRBV10-3 to TRBJ1-2; 7 nucleotides align to TRBD1. The CDR3 contains 14 residues. Germline V lookup: CDR1 ENHRY, CDR2 SYGVKD. After removal of 2 bases from V and 4 bases from J, the junction contained 4 bases not matched to a gene. CDR3 region: CAISEEGARYGYTF. The CDR3 DNA reads TGTGCCATCAGTGAGGAGGGGGCGCGCTATGGCTACACCTTC.

The V call is TRBV29-1, the J call TRBJ1-2; possibly TRBD1 for D (5 bases). Per the germline V gene, CDR1 is SQVTM and CDR2 is ANQGSEA. There are 13 residues in the CDR3. V was cut by 4 bases and J by 4 bases, with 13 bases left in between. CDR3 protein: CSVGERGPYGYTF. The CDR3 nucleotides read TGCAGCGTTGGCGAAAGGGGCCCCTATGGCTACACCTTC.

V is TRBV9 and J is TRBJ2-1, with D hard to call. V lost 5 bases, J lost 2 bases, and 11 bases lay in between. The germline gives CDR1 SGDLS, CDR2 YYNGEE. This CDR3 is built from 14 residues. In nucleotides, the CDR3 is TGTGCCAGCAGGCCGCAGGACCCCTACAATGAGCAGTTCTTC. Translated, it gives CASRPQDPYNEQFF. The variable domain in full, with the rest retrieved from reference TRBV9 and TRBJ2-1, is DSGVTQTPKHLITATGQRVTLRCSPRSGDLSVYWYQQSLDQGLQFLIQYYNGEERAKGNILERFSAQQFPDLHSELNLSSLELGDSALYFCASRPQDPYNEQFFGPGTRLTVL.

This clone has just one count. Other DNA sequences of this sample code for an identical CDR3. The chain is built from TRBV5-1 and TRBJ2-7; no firm D call. Deletions cut 0 bases from V and 2 bases from J, with 0 bases between. This CDR3 is built from 11 residues. CDR1 and CDR2 (germline): SGHRS, YFSETQ. The CDR3 is CASSLAYEQYF. CDR3 nucleotides: TGCGCCAGCAGCTTGGCCTACGAGCAGTACTTC.

This clone was picked up a small number of times. The chain carries TRBV2 and TRBJ2-5, with unresolved D. The V gene lost 8 bases and the J gene lost 5 bases, with 9 bases spanning the gap. Per germline, CDR1 SNHLY and CDR2 FYNNEI. The CDR3 runs to 11 residues. The CDR3 sequence: CASVQWETQYF. In DNA, the CDR3 is TGTGCCAGCGTACAGTGGGAGACCCAGTACTTC.